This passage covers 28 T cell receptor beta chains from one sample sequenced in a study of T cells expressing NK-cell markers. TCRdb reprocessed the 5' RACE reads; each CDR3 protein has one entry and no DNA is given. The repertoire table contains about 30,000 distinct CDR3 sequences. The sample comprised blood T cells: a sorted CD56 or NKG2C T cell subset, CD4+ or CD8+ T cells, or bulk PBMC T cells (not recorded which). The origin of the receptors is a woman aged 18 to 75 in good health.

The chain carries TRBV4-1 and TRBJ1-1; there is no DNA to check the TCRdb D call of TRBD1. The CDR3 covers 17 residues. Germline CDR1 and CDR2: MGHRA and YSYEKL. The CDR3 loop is CASSQEGQGSVNTEAFF.

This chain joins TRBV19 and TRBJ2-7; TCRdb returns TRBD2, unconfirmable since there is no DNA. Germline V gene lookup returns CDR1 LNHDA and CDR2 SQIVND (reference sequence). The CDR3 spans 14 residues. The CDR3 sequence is CASRDYDSSYEQYF.

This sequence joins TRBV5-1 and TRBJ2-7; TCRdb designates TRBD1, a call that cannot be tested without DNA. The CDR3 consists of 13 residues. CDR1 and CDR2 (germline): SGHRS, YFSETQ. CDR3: CASSFGTGYEQYF.

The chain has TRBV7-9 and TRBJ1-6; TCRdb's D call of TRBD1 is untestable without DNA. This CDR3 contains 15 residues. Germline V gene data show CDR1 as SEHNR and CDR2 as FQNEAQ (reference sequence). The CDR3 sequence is CASSLGQGDNSPLHF.

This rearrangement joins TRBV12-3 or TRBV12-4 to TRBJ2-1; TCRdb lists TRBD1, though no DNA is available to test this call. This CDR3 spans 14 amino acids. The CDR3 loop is CASSLGGVGNEQFF.

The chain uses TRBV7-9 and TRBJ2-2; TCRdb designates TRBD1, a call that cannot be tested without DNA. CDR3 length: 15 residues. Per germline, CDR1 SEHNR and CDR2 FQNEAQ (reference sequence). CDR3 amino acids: CASSFGHTVTGELFF.

The CDR3 protein is CASSKVVGNEQFF. The V and J genes are TRBV11-3 and TRBJ2-1. CDR3 length equals 13 residues. Per germline, CDR1 SGHNT and CDR2 YENEEA.

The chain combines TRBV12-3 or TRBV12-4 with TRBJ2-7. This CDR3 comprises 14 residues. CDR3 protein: CASSFGVEANEQYF.

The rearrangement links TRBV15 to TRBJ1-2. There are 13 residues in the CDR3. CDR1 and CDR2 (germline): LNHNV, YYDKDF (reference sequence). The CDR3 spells CATSSRSNYGYTF.

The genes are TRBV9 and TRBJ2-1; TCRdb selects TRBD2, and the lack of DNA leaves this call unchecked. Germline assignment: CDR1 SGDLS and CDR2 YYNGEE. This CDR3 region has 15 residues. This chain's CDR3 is CASSVAGTSDDEQFF. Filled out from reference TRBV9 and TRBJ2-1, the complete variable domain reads DSGVTQTPKHLITATGQRVTLRCSPRSGDLSVYWYQQSLDQGLQFLIQYYNGEERAKGNILERFSAQQFPDLHSELNLSSLELGDSALYFCASSVAGTSDDEQFFGPGTRLTVL.

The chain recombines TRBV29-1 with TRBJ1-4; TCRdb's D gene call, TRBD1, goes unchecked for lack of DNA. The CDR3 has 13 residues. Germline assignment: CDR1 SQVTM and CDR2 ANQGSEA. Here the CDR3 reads CSVRDRVYEKLFF. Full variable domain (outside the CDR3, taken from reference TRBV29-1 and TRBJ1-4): SAVISQKPSRDICQRGTSLTIQCQVDSQVTMMFWYRQQPGQSLTLIATANQGSEATYESGFVIDKFPISRPNLTFSTLTVSNMSPEDSSIYLCSVRDRVYEKLFFGSGTQLSVL.

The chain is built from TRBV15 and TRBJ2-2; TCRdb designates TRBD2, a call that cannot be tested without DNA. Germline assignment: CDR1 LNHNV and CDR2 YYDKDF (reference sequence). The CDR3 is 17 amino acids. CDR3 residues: CATSRANGDGNTGELFF.

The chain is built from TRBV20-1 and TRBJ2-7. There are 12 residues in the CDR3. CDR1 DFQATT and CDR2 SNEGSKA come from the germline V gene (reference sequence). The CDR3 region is CSADRRTYEQYF.

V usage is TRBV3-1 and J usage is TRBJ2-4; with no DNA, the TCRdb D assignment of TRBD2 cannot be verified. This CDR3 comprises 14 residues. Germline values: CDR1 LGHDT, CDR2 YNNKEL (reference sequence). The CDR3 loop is CASSQDLEGDIQYF.

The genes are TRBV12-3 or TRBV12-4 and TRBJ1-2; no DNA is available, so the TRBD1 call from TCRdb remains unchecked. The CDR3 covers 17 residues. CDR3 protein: CASSTGQDTQLNYGYTF.

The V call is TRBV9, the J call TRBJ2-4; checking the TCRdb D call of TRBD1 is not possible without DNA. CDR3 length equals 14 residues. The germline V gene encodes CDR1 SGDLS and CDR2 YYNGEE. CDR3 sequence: CASSPRTGGDIQYF.

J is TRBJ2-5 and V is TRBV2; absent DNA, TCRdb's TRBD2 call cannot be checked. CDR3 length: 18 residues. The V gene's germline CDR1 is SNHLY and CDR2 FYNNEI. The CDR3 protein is CASSEGVSGSIYQETQYF.

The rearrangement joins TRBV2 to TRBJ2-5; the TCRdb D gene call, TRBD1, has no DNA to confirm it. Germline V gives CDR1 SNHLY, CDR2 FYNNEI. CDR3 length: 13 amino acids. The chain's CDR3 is CASKPTGLETQYF.

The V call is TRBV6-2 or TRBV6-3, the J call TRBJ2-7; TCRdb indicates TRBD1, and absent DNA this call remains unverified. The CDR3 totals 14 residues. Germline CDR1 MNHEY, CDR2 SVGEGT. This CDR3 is CASSYGTDSYEQYF.

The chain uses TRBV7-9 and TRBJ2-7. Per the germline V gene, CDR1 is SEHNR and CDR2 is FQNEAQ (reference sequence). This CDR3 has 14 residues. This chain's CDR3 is CASSPSGRTYEQYF. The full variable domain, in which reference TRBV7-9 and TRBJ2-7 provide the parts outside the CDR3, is DTGVSQNPRHKITKRGQNVTFRCDPISEHNRLYWYRQTLGQGPEFLTYFQNEAQLEKSRLLSDRFSAERPKGSFSTLEIQRTEQGDSAMYLCASSPSGRTYEQYFGPGTRLTVT.

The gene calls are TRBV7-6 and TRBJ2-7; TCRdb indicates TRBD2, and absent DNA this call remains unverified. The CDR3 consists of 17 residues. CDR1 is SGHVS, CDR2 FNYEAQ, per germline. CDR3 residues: CASSLLAGVGLPYEQYF.

The CDR3 loop is CASSDPGLSQTQYF. The chain carries TRBV5-5 and TRBJ2-3; absent DNA, TCRdb's TRBD2 call cannot be checked. There are 14 residues in the CDR3. Germline CDR1 SGHKS, CDR2 YYEKEE (reference sequence).

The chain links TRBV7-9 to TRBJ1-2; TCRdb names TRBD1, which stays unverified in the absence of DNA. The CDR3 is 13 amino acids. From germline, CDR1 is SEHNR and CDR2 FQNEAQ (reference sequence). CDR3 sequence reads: CASSLGDIYGYTF.

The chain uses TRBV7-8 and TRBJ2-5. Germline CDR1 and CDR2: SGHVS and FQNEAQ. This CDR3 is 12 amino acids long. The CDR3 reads CASSLVLETQYF. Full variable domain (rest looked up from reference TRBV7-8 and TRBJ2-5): GAGVSQSPRYKVAKRGQDVALRCDPISGHVSLFWYQQALGQGPEFLTYFQNEAQLDKSGLPSDRFFAERPEGSVSTLKIQRTQQEDSAVYLCASSLVLETQYFGPGTRLLVL.

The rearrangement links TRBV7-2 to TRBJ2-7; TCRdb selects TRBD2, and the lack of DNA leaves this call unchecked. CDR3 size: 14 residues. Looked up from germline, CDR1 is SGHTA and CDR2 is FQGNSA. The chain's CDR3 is CAIRGLDGSYEQYF.

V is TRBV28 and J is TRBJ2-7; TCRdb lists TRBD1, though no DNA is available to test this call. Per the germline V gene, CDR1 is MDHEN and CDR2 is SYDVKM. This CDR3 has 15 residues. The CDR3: CASSLPRQGPREQYF.

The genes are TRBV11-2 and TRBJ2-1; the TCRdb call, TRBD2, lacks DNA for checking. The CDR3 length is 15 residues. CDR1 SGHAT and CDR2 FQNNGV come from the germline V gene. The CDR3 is CASSPTSGLYNEQFF.

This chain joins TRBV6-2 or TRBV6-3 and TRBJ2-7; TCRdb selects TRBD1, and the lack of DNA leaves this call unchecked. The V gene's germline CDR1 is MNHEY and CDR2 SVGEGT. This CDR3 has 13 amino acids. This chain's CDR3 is CASKAALSYEQYF.